The source of this TCR beta chain is a study of tumour-infiltrating T cells in Burkitt lymphoma. As for the study in general: Patients covered every epidemiological subtype of Burkitt lymphoma. Survival, overall and progression-free, tracked with productive clonality.

Study results and caveats: Many Burkitt lymphoma patients shared several public clonotypes.

With regard to this clone: Its target is not known.

Data came from immunoSEQ multiplex PCR; TCRdb stores just in-frame clones and leaves some out. Here the sample spans 45,000 to 60,000 clones, 30% to 40% being singletons. Germline V gene data show CDR1 as KGHSH and CDR2 as LQKENI. With V trimmed by 5 bases and J by 2 bases, 7 bases remained unmatched. The CDR3 extends over 16 amino acids. This TCR came from a human donor with Burkitt lymphoma. The chain is built from TRBV18 and TRBJ2-2; 8 bases are a match to TRBD1. Sequencing was performed on tumor tissue. For the CDR3, the DNA is TGTGCCAGCTCATCCCGGACAGGGCCAAACACCGGGGAGCTGTTTTTT. It translates to CASSSRTGPNTGELFF.